This T cell receptor (beta chain) stems from a study of human T cells and chemical hapten exposure. Study observations and caveats: PT1 expanded TCR counts correlated positively with patch test score.

This sample's time point: patch test 2, 6 weeks after DPC sensitization. As for treatment: therapeutic diphenylcyclopropenone sensitization with weekly scalp DPC. This clonotype was detected a few times. What it recognizes is unknown. Via MiXCR, TCRdb re-called the RACE reads, giving one row per CDR3 protein. Of 80,000 to 95,000 distinct CDR3 sequences listed, approximately 10% were seen once; the top ten hold more than 2%. Trimming left V 4 bases short and J 2 bases short, with 12 bases between. The CDR3 length is 16 residues. The source of this sequence is a man aged 40-55 years with alopecia areata. Some clones in this sample may be carry-over from other donors' samples. The sequencing used whole blood, collected in connection with sensitization to the hapten diphenylcyclopropenone (DPC). The V and J genes are TRBV12-3 or TRBV12-4 and TRBJ1-6, with a possible D match to TRBD1 (5 bases). CDR3 residues: CASSSAGPAYNSPLHF. The CDR3 DNA is TGTGCCAGCAGTTCCGCGGGACCTGCCTATAATTCACCCCTCCACTTT.